A single sample is the source of the 19 T cell receptor beta chains below, sequenced in a study of metastatic and nonmetastatic thyroid tumors. MiXCR reprocessed the PCR reads for TCRdb. The sample carries approximately 7,900 clones, over 25% recorded once. Thyroid surgery had not been preceded by any treatment in any patient. Sequenced sample: adjacent normal tissue. All receptors come from a male donor with papillary thyroid cancer or a benign thyroid nodule (not recorded which). Some clones in this sample may be carry-over from other donors' samples.

This clone has just a few counts. The CDR3 loop is CASSRGDETYEQYF. The CDR3 DNA follows: TGTGCCAGCAGTCGGGGGGACGAGACCTACGAGCAGTACTTC. The chain links TRBV27 to TRBJ2-7; 7 positions match TRBD2. This CDR3 is 14 amino acids long. V shed 5 bases and J 2 bases; nucleotides not matched to a gene: 6. The V gene's germline CDR1 is MNHEY and CDR2 SMNVEV (reference sequence).

This chain uses TRBV13 with TRBJ1-6, with TRBD1 identical over 8 bases. Trimming took 0 bases from V and 10 from J; bases not matched to a gene: 5. Per the germline V gene, CDR1 is PRHDT and CDR2 is FYEKMQ (reference sequence). The CDR3 loop spans 15 amino acids. DNA for the CDR3: TGTGCCAGCAGCTTAGGCTTGACAGGGGAGTCACCCCTCCACTTT. Protein: CASSLGLTGESPLHF.

This clone is medium-sized in the sample. This chain's CDR3 is CSAEREAGETQYF. The CDR3 DNA follows: TGCAGCGCTGAGAGGGAGGCAGGGGAGACCCAGTACTTC. The chain employs TRBV29-1 and TRBJ2-5, with a tentative D call TRBD2 (6 bases). Looked up from germline, CDR1 is SQVTM and CDR2 is ANQGSEA. The CDR3 sequence is 13 residues long. The V and J ends lost 7 bases and 5 bases respectively, with 17 bases between them. The entire variable domain, with the rest obtained from reference TRBV29-1 and TRBJ2-5, is as follows: SAVISQKPSRDICQRGTSLTIQCQVDSQVTMMFWYRQQPGQSLTLIATANQGSEATYESGFVIDKFPISRPNLTFSTLTVSNMSPEDSSIYLCSAEREAGETQYFGPGTRLLVL.

CDR3: CASSPSGLAIYEQYF. CDR3 nucleotide sequence: TGTGCCAGCAGCCCCTCTGGACTAGCGATCTACGAGCAGTACTTC. The J gene is TRBJ2-7, the V gene TRBV9; 9 positions match TRBD2. There are 15 residues in the CDR3. J gave up 3 bases and V 4 bases, and 8 bases lay outside the gene matches. Looked up from germline, CDR1 is SGDLS and CDR2 is YYNGEE.

This clone appeared a few times. The chain has TRBV6-1 and TRBJ1-1, with unresolved D. The CDR3 length is 13 residues. Germline V gene lookup returns CDR1 MNHNS and CDR2 SASEGT. Trimming removed 6 bases from V and 0 bases from J, with 8 bases in between. The CDR3 sequence is CASRYLMNTEAFF. The CDR3 DNA is TGTGCCAGCAGATACCTGATGAACACTGAAGCTTTCTTT.

The J gene is TRBJ2-4, the V gene TRBV3-1; the match to TRBD2 covers 16 bases. V was pared by 5 bases and J by 9 bases, with 10 bases of the junction left unmatched. The CDR3 totals 17 residues. In germline, CDR1 is LGHDT, CDR2 YNNKEL (reference sequence). The CDR3 here is CASSGPGTSGRAAIQYF. Here the CDR3 DNA reads TGTGCCAGCAGCGGGCCCGGGACTAGCGGGAGGGCCGCCATTCAGTACTTC.

This clone is termed medium-sized (0.01 to 0.1%). The V and J genes are TRBV19 and TRBJ2-5, with D possibly TRBD1 on 6 matching bases. The CDR3 loop spans 14 amino acids. Trimming took 3 bases from V and 6 from J, leaving 14 bases between them. Germline lookup yields CDR1 LNHDA and CDR2 SQIVND (reference sequence). Written as DNA, the CDR3 is TGTGCCAGTAGTATTATGGGGGCCAAGCAGACCCAGTACTTC. Its translation is CASSIMGAKQTQYF.

The V call is TRBV11-2, the J call TRBJ2-3, with 10 nucleotides matching TRBD2. From germline, CDR1 is SGHAT and CDR2 FQNNGV. Losses at the gene ends were 4 bases for V and 1 base for J; bases not matched to a gene: 5. The CDR3 runs 16 residues. CDR3 protein: CASSSKTSGCTDTQYF. CDR3 DNA: TGTGCCAGCAGCTCGAAGACTAGCGGGTGCACAGATACGCAGTATTTT.

By its share, this clone is large. The gene calls are TRBV24-1 and TRBJ2-2; D is undetermined. Per the germline V gene, CDR1 is KGHDR and CDR2 is SFDVKD. The V end lost 1 base, the J end lost 3 bases, and 5 bases lay between the germline ends. The CDR3 runs to 14 residues. CDR3 sequence: CATSDLRDTGELFF. CDR3 nucleotide sequence: TGTGCCACCAGTGATTTAAGGGACACCGGGGAGCTGTTTTTT.

This clone was found many times. This may come from a read error, since a much larger clone is one base off. The chain has TRBV24-1 and TRBJ2-2; D might be TRBD1 (5 bases). The CDR3 runs to 14 residues. The ends were cut back, 1 base at V and 3 bases at J, with 5 bases in the middle. Germline-derived CDR1 and CDR2 are KGHDR and SFDVKD. The DNA for the CDR3 is TGTGCCACCAGTGATTTAGGGGACACCGGGGAGCTGTTTTTT. This sequence encodes CATSDLGDTGELFF.

The chain recombines TRBV6-1 with TRBJ2-7, with D uncertain. Trimming pared 6 bases from V and 1 base from J, leaving 10 bases between. CDR3 length equals 13 residues. Looked up from germline, CDR1 is MNHNS and CDR2 is SASEGT. The CDR3 DNA reads TGTGCCAGCAGCCCCACACATTCCTACGAGCAGTACTTC. This sequence encodes CASSPTHSYEQYF.

CDR3 in DNA: TGCAGTGCTAGAGATCTCCGCAATCAAGAGACCCAGTACTTC. Its translation is CSARDLRNQETQYF. The J gene is TRBJ2-5, the V gene TRBV20-1, with D uncertain. In germline, CDR1 is DFQATT, CDR2 SNEGSKA (reference sequence). This CDR3 region has 14 residues. Trimming took off 0 bases at V and 2 bases at J, with 10 bases between the two ends.

This clone was observed a handful of times. V and J are TRBV6-1 and TRBJ1-1; 12 positions match TRBD1. Germline V gene sequence: CDR1 MNHNS, CDR2 SASEGT. This CDR3 comprises 16 residues. The V and J ends lost 5 bases and 1 base, in that order; junction bases with no gene match: 5. CDR3 sequence reads: CASSLGTGGRNTEAFF. CDR3 coding DNA: TGTGCCAGCAGTTTGGGGACAGGGGGCAGGAACACTGAAGCTTTCTTT.

In its sample, this clone was seen a few times. V gene TRBV2 combines with J gene TRBJ1-1; possible D gene TRBD1, 5 bases. The CDR3 is 13 amino acids. V lost 4 bases, J lost 2 bases, and 8 bases lay in between. Germline loops: CDR1 SNHLY, CDR2 FYNNEI. The CDR3: CASSAQGNTEAFF. CDR3 DNA: TGTGCCAGCAGTGCCCAGGGAAACACTGAAGCTTTCTTT.

This clone was recorded a few times. The CDR3 does not end in the conserved phenylalanine or tryptophan, so this is likely a read error. The gene calls are TRBV12-3 or TRBV12-4 and TRBJ1-2; the D is unclear. The CDR3 contains 14 residues. Trimming took off 3 bases at V and 6 bases at J, with 14 bases between the two ends. CDR3 coding DNA: TGTGCCAGCAGTTTGTCTGGGGTCTCGGATGGCTACACCTCC. Its protein is CASSLSGVSDGYTS.

V gene TRBV11-3 combines with J gene TRBJ2-1; TRBD2 is a possible D gene (5 bases). Between the trimmed V and J ends, which lost 3 bases and 12 bases, there was a span of 15 bases. CDR1 and CDR2 (germline): SGHNT, YENEEA. The length of the CDR3 is 13 residues. The CDR3 nucleotides read TGTGCCAGCAGCTTCGGACTCATGGAAGCGCAGTTCTTC. It codes for CASSFGLMEAQFF.

This clone was detected only a few times. The chain has TRBV6-1 and TRBJ1-1; no definite D call. V dropped 3 bases and J dropped 8 bases, with 16 bases sitting between them. The CDR3 sequence is 14 residues long. The germline V gene encodes CDR1 MNHNS and CDR2 SASEGT. CDR3 region: CASSDVPGRREAFF. The CDR3 region has the DNA TGTGCCAGCAGTGATGTACCGGGCCGTCGAGAAGCTTTCTTT.

The sample holds one count of this clone. This CDR3 is missing its conserved last phenylalanine or tryptophan, likely due to a read error. The V and J genes are TRBV7-8 and TRBJ2-7; D might be TRBD1 (5 bases). V was clipped by 3 bases and J by 7 bases, with 19 bases between them. Per germline, CDR1 SGHVS and CDR2 FQNEAQ. The CDR3 extends over 15 amino acids. The CDR3 coding sequence is TGTGCCAGCAGCTTGGACATGGTCCCATCTACGGAGCAGTACTTA. Translation gives CASSLDMVPSTEQYL.

This clone has only a few counts. The chain joins TRBV10-3 to TRBJ2-2, with D uncertain. The V gene lost 8 bases and the J gene lost 7 bases, with 8 bases spanning the gap. CDR1 is ENHRY and CDR2 is SYGVKD in the germline V gene. The CDR3 length is 11 residues. CDR3 bases: TGTGCCATCGCGGAAGACGGGGAGCTGTTTTTT. It translates to CAIAEDGELFF.